The 19 T cell receptor beta chains given below trace back to one sample, sequenced in a study of cytomegalovirus exposure and HLA in healthy donors. The PCR used 60 Vbeta and 13 Jbeta primers. The repertoire was sequenced with immunoSEQ multiplex PCR; TCRdb's copy has only in-frame clones and lacks some. The sample contains about 130,000 clones, roughly 80% of which appear only once. Sequencing was performed on PBMCs. The receptors stem from a man aged 35 to 55 in good health and CMV-seronegative.

This rearrangement joins TRBV28 to TRBJ2-7; D is unresolved. The germline V gene encodes CDR1 MDHEN and CDR2 SYDVKM. Trimming shortened V by 7 bases and J by 5 bases, and 18 bases separated the two germline ends. The CDR3 is 14 residues long. CDR3 DNA: TGTGCCAGCATACCAGGCTACCGTGGCCACGAGCAGTACTTC. Translated, it gives CASIPGYRGHEQYF.

The chain is built from TRBV15 and TRBJ1-5, with a possible D match to TRBD1 (5 bases). The germline V gene encodes CDR1 LNHNV and CDR2 YYDKDF (reference sequence). The CDR3 contains 14 residues. Trimming pared 4 bases from V and 10 bases from J, leaving 17 bases between. This chain's CDR3 is CATSTRQTGSPQHF. The DNA of the CDR3 is TGTGCCACCAGCACAAGACAGACTGGAAGCCCCCAGCATTTT. Complete variable domain (other parts from reference TRBV15 and TRBJ1-5): DAMVIQNPRYQVTQFGKPVTLSCSQTLNHNVMYWYQQKSSQAPKLLFHYYDKDFNNEADTPDNFQSRRPNTSFCFLDIRSPGLGDTAMYLCATSTRQTGSPQHFGDGTRLSIL.

The chain joins TRBV5-1 to TRBJ2-1; TRBD2 is a possible D gene (6 bases). V was clipped by 3 bases and J by 7 bases, with 14 bases between them. This CDR3 spans 14 amino acids. Germline CDR1 SGHRS, CDR2 YFSETQ. CDR3 sequence reads: CASSSPDGLNEQFF. The CDR3 coding sequence is TGCGCCAGCAGCTCCCCGGACGGACTAAATGAGCAGTTCTTC. Based on the CDR3 plus reference TRBV5-1 and TRBJ2-1, the full variable domain is KAGVTQTPRYLIKTRGQQVTLSCSPISGHRSVSWYQQTPGQGLQFLFEYFSETQRNKGNFPGRFSGRQFSNSRSEMNVSTLELGDSALYLCASSSPDGLNEQFFGPGTRLTVL.

The chain recombines TRBV27 with TRBJ1-1; 8 bases match TRBD1. The CDR3 loop spans 12 amino acids. Trimming took 3 bases from V and 8 from J; bases not matched to a gene: 2. Per the germline V gene, CDR1 is MNHEY and CDR2 is SMNVEV (reference sequence). This CDR3 is CASSLTGAEAFF. CDR3 in DNA: TGTGCCAGCAGTTTGACAGGGGCCGAAGCTTTCTTT.

The CDR3 DNA follows: TGTGCCAGTGGACCCTTACTAGCGGGGATTGGCTCCTACAATGAGCAGTTCTTC. Translating it yields CASGPLLAGIGSYNEQFF. The genes are TRBV2 and TRBJ2-1, with TRBD2 matching over 10 bases. The CDR3 is 18 residues long. Germline CDR1 SNHLY, CDR2 FYNNEI. V shed 9 bases, J shed 0 bases, and the junction held 14 bases outside the gene matches.

The V and J genes are TRBV19 and TRBJ1-2, with a tentative D call TRBD1 (5 bases). The CDR3 totals 12 residues. CDR1 LNHDA and CDR2 SQIVND come from the germline V gene (reference sequence). The V end lost 5 bases, the J end lost 6 bases, and 10 bases lay between the germline ends. The CDR3 loop is CASSGGKNGYTF. CDR3 sequence (DNA): TGTGCCAGTAGTGGGGGGAAGAATGGCTACACCTTC.

Only one count was recorded for this clone. The rearrangement joins TRBV30 to TRBJ2-3; D is undetermined. The V end was cut by 5 bases, the J end by 0 bases, with 12 bases between. This CDR3 is 14 amino acids long. The germline gives CDR1 GTSNPN, CDR2 SVGIG (reference sequence). In DNA form, the CDR3 reads TGTGCCTGGGGTGACCCCACTAGCACAGATACGCAGTATTTT. Its protein is CAWGDPTSTDTQYF.

The rearrangement joins TRBV18 to TRBJ2-5; D is perhaps TRBD1 (6 bases). The CDR3 covers 14 residues. Trimming removed 3 bases from V and 2 bases from J, with 10 bases in between. CDR1 and CDR2 (germline): KGHSH, LQKENI. CDR3 nucleotide sequence: TGTGCCAGCTCACCTCGGGACACACAAGAGACCCAGTACTTC. Protein: CASSPRDTQETQYF.

The CDR3 sequence: CASGEDINEKLFF. The CDR3 nucleotides are TGTGCCAGCGGGGAGGACATAAATGAAAAACTGTTTTTT. V usage is TRBV28 and J usage is TRBJ1-4; possible D gene TRBD1, 5 bases. This CDR3 comprises 13 residues. Trimming stripped 8 bases from V and 5 bases from J, with 12 bases between. Germline CDR1 and CDR2: MDHEN and SYDVKM.

The chain is built from TRBV7-9 and TRBJ2-2, with a possible D match to TRBD1 (5 bases). The length of the CDR3 is 14 residues. The ends were cut back, 6 bases at V and 1 base at J, with 9 bases in the middle. Germline assignment: CDR1 SEHNR and CDR2 FQNEAQ (reference sequence). The CDR3 region is CASRPDMNTGELFF. The CDR3, as DNA: TGTGCCAGCAGACCGGACATGAACACCGGGGAGCTGTTTTTT. The whole variable domain, remainder taken from reference TRBV7-9 and TRBJ2-2, is DTGVSQNPRHKITKRGQNVTFRCDPISEHNRLYWYRQTLGQGPEFLTYFQNEAQLEKSRLLSDRFSAERPKGSFSTLEIQRTEQGDSAMYLCASRPDMNTGELFFGEGSRLTVL.

This clone was picked up one time. This rearrangement joins TRBV30 to TRBJ2-2; perhaps TRBD1 as D (5 bases). There are 11 residues in the CDR3. V dropped 8 bases and J dropped 2 bases, with 6 bases sitting between them. Germline V gene data show CDR1 as GTSNPN and CDR2 as SVGIG (reference sequence). The CDR3 sequence: CAGANTGELFF. CDR3 coding DNA: TGTGCCGGGGCTAACACCGGGGAGCTGTTTTTT.

This clone was counted between two and nine times. This chain links TRBV27 with TRBJ2-1; D gene unclear. This CDR3 has 13 residues. The V and J ends lost 4 bases and 6 bases respectively, with 10 bases between them. Per the germline V gene, CDR1 is MNHEY and CDR2 is SMNVEV (reference sequence). CDR3 DNA sequence: TGTGCCAGCAGTTACGACTTTAGCAATGAGCAGTTCTTC. It encodes CASSYDFSNEQFF.

The chain uses TRBV10-3 and TRBJ2-5; TRBD2 aligns across 12 bases. The CDR3 is 15 amino acids. Germline CDR1 reads ENHRY; CDR2 reads SYGVKD. J was trimmed by 3 bases and V by 4 bases; bases with no gene match: 3. The CDR3 sequence: CAISGLAGGKETQYF. Here the CDR3 DNA reads TGTGCCATCAGTGGGCTAGCGGGGGGGAAAGAGACCCAGTACTTC.

Here the CDR3 DNA reads TGTGCCAGTAGCTCGCAGGGGAATTCACCCCTCCACTTT. Residues: CASSSQGNSPLHF. This chain joins TRBV19 and TRBJ1-6; D possibly corresponds to TRBD1 (6 bases). Trimming took 6 bases from V and 7 from J, leaving 10 bases between them. Germline V gene sequence: CDR1 LNHDA, CDR2 SQIVND (reference sequence). The CDR3 is 13 amino acids.

This clone is a singleton in its sample. The chain employs TRBV11-2 and TRBJ2-5, with 8 bases lining up with TRBD2. Germline V gene lookup returns CDR1 SGHAT and CDR2 FQNNGV. CDR3 length equals 17 residues. The V segment lost 2 bases and the J segment 5 bases; nucleotides outside the gene matches: 13. DNA of the CDR3: TGTGCCAGCAGCTTATACGAAGGGACTAGGGGGAGGGAGACCCAGTACTTC. Residues: CASSLYEGTRGRETQYF.

The chain uses TRBV7-2 and TRBJ2-1; 7 positions agree with TRBD1. V was clipped by 5 bases and J by 7 bases; unmatched bases: 8. The germline CDR1 and CDR2 sequences are SGHTA and FQGNSA. The CDR3 has 14 amino acids. The CDR3 DNA follows: TGTGCCAGCAGCAACCGACAGGGAGCGAATGAGCAGTTCTTC. Translated, it gives CASSNRQGANEQFF.

The rearrangement uses TRBV30 and TRBJ2-7; 7 bases map to TRBD1. V lost 8 bases and J lost 2; bases outside the gene matches: 3. CDR3 length equals 11 residues. CDR1 and CDR2 (germline): GTSNPN, SVGIG (reference sequence). The DNA for the CDR3 is TGTGCCCTTGACAGGGCCTACGAGCAGTACTTC. Translating it yields CALDRAYEQYF.

The chain uses TRBV6-1 and TRBJ2-3; the D is unclear. The CDR3 is made up of 13 amino acids. The V and J ends lost 7 bases and 3 bases respectively, with 11 bases between them. From germline, CDR1 is MNHNS and CDR2 SASEGT. CDR3 coding DNA: TGTGCCAGCACCCGACGGGTAACAGATACGCAGTATTTT. Encoded protein: CASTRRVTDTQYF.

The chain carries TRBV7-9 and TRBJ1-3, with 8 bases aligning to TRBD1. J was trimmed by 4 bases and V by 0 bases; bases with no gene match: 5. The CDR3 spans 16 residues. Germline values: CDR1 SEHNR, CDR2 FQNEAQ (reference sequence). The CDR3 protein is CASSLASGTGGNTIYF. The CDR3 bases are TGTGCCAGCAGCTTAGCGTCGGGGACAGGAGGAAACACCATATATTTT.